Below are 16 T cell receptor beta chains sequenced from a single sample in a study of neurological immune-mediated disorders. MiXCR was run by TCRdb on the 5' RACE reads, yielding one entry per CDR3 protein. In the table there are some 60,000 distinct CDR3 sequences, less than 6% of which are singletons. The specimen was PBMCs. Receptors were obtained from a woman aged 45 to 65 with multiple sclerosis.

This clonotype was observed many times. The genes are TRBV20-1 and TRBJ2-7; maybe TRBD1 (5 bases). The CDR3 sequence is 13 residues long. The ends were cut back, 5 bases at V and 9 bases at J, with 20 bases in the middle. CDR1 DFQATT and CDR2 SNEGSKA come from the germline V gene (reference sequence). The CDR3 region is CSAVDRTNGRQYV. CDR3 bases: TGCAGTGCTGTAGACAGAACCAACGGCCGGCAGTACGTC.

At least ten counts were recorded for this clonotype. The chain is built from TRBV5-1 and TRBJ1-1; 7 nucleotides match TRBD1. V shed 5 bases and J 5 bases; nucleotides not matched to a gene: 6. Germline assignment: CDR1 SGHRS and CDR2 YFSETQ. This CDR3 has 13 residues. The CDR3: CASSAGQKTEAFF. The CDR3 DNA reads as TGCGCCAGCAGTGCGGGACAGAAGACTGAAGCTTTCTTT.

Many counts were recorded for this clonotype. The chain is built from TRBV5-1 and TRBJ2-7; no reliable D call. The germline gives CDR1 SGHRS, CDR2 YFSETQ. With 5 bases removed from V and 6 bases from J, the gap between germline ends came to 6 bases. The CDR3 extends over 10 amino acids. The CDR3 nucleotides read TGCGCCAGCAGAAGGAGCGAGCAGTACTTC. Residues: CASRRSEQYF.

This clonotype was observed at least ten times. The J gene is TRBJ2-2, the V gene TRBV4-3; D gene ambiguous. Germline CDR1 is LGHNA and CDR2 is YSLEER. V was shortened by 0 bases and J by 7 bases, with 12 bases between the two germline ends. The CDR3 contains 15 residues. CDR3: CASSQDRVLIGELFF. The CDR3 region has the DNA TGCGCCAGCAGCCAAGATAGGGTTTTAATCGGGGAGCTGTTTTTT.

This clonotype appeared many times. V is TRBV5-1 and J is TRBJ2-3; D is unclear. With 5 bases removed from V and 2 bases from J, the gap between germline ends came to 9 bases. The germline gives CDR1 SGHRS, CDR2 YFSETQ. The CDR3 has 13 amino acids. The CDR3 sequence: CASSPRPTDTQYF. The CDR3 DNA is TGCGCCAGCAGTCCGCGTCCCACAGATACGCAGTATTTT.

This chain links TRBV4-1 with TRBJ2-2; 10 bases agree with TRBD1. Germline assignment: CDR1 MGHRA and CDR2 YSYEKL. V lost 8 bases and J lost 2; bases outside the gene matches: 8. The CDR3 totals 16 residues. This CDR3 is CASRVRDRGNTGELFF. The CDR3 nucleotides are TGCGCCAGCCGTGTAAGGGACAGGGGAAACACCGGGGAGCTGTTTTTT.

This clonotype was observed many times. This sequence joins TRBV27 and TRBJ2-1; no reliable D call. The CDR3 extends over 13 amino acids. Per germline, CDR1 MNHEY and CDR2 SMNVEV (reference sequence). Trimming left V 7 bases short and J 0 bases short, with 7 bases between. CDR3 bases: TGTGCCAGCAAGATCAGCTCCTACAATGAGCAGTTCTTC. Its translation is CASKISSYNEQFF.

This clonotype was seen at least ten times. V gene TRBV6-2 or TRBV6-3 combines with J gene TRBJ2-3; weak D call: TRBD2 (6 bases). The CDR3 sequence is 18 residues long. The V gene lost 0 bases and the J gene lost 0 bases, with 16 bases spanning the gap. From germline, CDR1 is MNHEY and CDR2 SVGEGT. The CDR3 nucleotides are TGTGCCAGCAGTTACTCGAACGGTTGGGGGGTCAGCACAGATACGCAGTATTTT. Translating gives CASSYSNGWGVSTDTQYF.

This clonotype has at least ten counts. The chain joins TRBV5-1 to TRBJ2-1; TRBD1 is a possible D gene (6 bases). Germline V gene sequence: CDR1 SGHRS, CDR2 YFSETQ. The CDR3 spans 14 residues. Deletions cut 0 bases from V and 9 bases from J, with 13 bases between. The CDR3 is CASSLEAGVFEQFF. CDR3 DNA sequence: TGCGCCAGCAGCTTGGAGGCAGGGGTCTTTGAGCAGTTCTTC. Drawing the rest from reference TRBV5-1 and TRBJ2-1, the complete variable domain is KAGVTQTPRYLIKTRGQQVTLSCSPISGHRSVSWYQQTPGQGLQFLFEYFSETQRNKGNFPGRFSGRQFSNSRSEMNVSTLELGDSALYLCASSLEAGVFEQFFGPGTRLTVL.

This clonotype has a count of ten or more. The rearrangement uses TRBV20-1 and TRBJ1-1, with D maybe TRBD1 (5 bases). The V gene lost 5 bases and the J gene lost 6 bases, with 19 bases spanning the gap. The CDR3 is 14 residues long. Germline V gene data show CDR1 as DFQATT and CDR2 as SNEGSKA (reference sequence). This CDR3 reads CSAPSITGNAEAFF. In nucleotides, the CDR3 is TGCAGTGCTCCGTCGATAACAGGCAACGCTGAAGCTTTCTTT.

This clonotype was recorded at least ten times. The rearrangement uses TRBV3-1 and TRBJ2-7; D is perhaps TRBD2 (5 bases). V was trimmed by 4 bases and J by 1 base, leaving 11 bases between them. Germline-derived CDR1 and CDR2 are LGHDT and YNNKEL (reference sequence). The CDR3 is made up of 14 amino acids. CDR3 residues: CASSPLTTSYEQYF. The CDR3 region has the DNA TGTGCCAGCAGCCCACTGACTACGTCCTACGAGCAGTACTTC.

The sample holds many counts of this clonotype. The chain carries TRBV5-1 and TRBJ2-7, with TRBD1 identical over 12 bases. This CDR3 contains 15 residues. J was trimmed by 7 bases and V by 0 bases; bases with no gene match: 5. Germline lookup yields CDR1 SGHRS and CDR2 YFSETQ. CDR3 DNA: TGCGCCAGCAGCTTGGAGGGGACAGGGGGCCGGGAGCAGTACTTC. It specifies CASSLEGTGGREQYF.

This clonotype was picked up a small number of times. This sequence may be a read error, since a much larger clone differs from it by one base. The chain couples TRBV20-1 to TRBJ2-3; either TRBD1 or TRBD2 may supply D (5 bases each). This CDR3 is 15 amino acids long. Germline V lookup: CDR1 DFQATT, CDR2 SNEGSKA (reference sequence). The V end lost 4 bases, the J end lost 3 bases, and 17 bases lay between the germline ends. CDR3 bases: TGCAGTGCTAAAGACCCGAGAGGGACGACAGATACGCAGTATTTT. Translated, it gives CSAKDPRGTTDTQYF.

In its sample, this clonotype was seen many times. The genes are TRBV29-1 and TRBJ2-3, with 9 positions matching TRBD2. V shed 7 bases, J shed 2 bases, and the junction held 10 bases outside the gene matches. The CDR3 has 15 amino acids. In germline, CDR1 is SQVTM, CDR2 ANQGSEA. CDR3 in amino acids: CSAQGSGGTTDTQYF. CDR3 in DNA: TGCAGCGCCCAGGGGAGCGGGGGGACCACAGATACGCAGTATTTT.

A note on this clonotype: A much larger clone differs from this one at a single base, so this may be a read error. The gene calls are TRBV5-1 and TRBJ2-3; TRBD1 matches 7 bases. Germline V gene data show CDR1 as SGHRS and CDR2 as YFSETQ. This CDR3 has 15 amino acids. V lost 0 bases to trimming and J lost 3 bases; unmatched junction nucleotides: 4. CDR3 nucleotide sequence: TGCGCCAGCAGCTTGGAGGGGGCTAAAACAGATACGCAGTATTTT. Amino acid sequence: CASSLEGAKTDTQYF.

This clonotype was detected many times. DNA for the CDR3: TGTGCCAGCCTGAGGGGGGGATCCTACGAGCAGTACTTC. The encoded protein is CASLRGGSYEQYF. This chain connects TRBV6-2 or TRBV6-3 to TRBJ2-7; the D gene is possibly TRBD2 (7 bases). Trimming left V 8 bases short and J 1 base short, with 12 bases between. Germline lookup yields CDR1 MNHEY and CDR2 SVGEGT. The CDR3 runs to 13 residues.